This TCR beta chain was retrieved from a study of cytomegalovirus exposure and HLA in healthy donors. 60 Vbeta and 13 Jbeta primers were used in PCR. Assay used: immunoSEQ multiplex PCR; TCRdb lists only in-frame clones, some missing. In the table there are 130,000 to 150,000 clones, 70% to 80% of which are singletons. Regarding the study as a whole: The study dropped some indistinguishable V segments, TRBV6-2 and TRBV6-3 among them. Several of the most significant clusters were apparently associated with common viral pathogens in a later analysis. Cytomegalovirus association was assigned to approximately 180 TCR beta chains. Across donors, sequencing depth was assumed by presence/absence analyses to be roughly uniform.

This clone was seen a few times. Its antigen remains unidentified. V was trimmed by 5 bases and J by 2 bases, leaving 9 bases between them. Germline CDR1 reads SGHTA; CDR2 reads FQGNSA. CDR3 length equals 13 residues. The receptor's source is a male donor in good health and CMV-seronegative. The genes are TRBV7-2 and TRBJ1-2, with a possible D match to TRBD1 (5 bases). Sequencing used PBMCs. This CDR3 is CASSPDRNYGYTF. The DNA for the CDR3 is TGTGCCAGCAGCCCTGACAGAAACTATGGCTACACCTTC.